This T cell receptor (beta chain) was recovered during a study of STAT5B mutations in CD4+ large granular lymphocyte leukemia. Data came from immunoSEQ multiplex PCR; TCRdb stores just in-frame clones and leaves some out. The sample holds about 32,000 clones; less than 75% are singletons and the top ten take over 0.4%. Worth noting for this clone: The target antigen is unknown.

In germline, CDR1 is LNHNV, CDR2 YYDKDF (reference sequence). V was clipped by 0 bases and J by 5 bases, with 16 bases between them. There are 16 residues in the CDR3. Study results and limitations: Without putative leukemic clones, patient CD4-sorted repertoires remained more clonal than healthy CD4+ repertoires. No patients shared main leukemic clonotypes, though about 26% appeared at low frequency elsewhere. TRBV06-family usage was enriched in top patient clones (8/27) versus controls (2/35).

The chain couples TRBV15 to TRBJ2-5; either TRBD1 or TRBD2 may fit D (6 bases each). Sequenced input: CD4+ T cells from blood buffy coats. The receptor comes from a human donor in good health. CDR3 sequence: CATSRDVGGLGETQYF. The CDR3 DNA is TGTGCCACCAGCAGAGATGTTGGGGGGCTGGGGGAGACCCAGTACTTC.